The rows below give T cell receptor beta chains drawn from one sample of a study of early T cells in non-severe SARS-CoV-2 infection. TCRdb called the 5' RACE reads again in MiXCR, with one record for every CDR3 protein. The top ten hold around 21% of the sample, which has tens of thousands of distinct CDR3 sequences, about 5.7% seen once. The sequencing here drew on whole blood, taken at baseline. The source of these receptors is an adult who was a healthcare worker with PCR-confirmed SARS-CoV-2 infection or an uninfected control (not recorded which). Both conserved end residues are part of each CDR3. The D gene is left open where the match is weak. Some rows mark clone size as missing; the rest say once, few, many or name a class of expanded clone.

D gene,V gene,clone size,J gene,CDR3 protein,CDR3 DNA
.,TRBV7-9,few,TRBJ2-4,CASSLKGSVGNIQYF,TGTGCCAGCAGCTTAAAGGGTTCCGTGGGTAACATTCAGTACTTC
TRBD1,TRBV4-1,few,TRBJ1-4,CASSQTPWTGREKLFF,TGCGCCAGCAGCCAGACACCTTGGACAGGGAGGGAAAAACTGTTTTTT
.,TRBV7-9,few,TRBJ2-4,CASSQRQIPNIQYF,TGTGCCAGCAGCCAGCGACAGATCCCAAACATTCAGTACTTC
.,TRBV14,many,TRBJ2-3,CASSQDGGQRDTQYF,TGTGCCAGCAGCCAAGATGGAGGGCAGAGAGATACGCAGTATTTT
.,TRBV20-1,many,TRBJ2-3,CSARSRGTPDTDTQYF,TGCAGTGCTCGCTCCCGCGGGACGCCGGACACAGATACGCAGTATTTT
TRBD2,TRBV15,few,TRBJ2-3,CATSRPSSGASYTQYF,TGTGCCACCAGCAGACCTAGTAGCGGGGCGTCATACACGCAGTATTTT
.,TRBV11-2,many,TRBJ2-5,CASSSAFAVAGPAETQYF,TGTGCCAGCAGCTCGGCTTTCGCCGTGGCAGGGCCGGCAGAGACCCAGTACTTC
TRBD2,TRBV10-2,.,TRBJ2-1,CASRGIRTSGNQGAYNEQFF,TGCGCCAGCAGGGGGATAAGGACTAGCGGGAATCAAGGGGCCTACAATGAGCAGTTCTTC
TRBD1,TRBV11-2,many,TRBJ2-4,CASSLGQTQNIQYF,TGTGCCAGCAGCTTGGGACAGACCCAAAACATTCAGTACTTC
TRBD1,TRBV4-3,many,TRBJ2-6,CASSLGQGKPGANVLTF,TGCGCCAGCAGCCTTGGACAGGGGAAGCCTGGGGCCAACGTCCTGACTTTC
.,TRBV19,many,TRBJ1-2,CASIDRNYGYTF,TGTGCCAGCATCGACAGAAACTATGGCTACACCTTC
TRBD2,TRBV9,many,TRBJ2-5,CASSSSGNQETQYF,TGTGCCAGCAGCTCTAGCGGCAACCAAGAGACCCAGTACTTC
.,TRBV19,.,TRBJ2-2,CASSIVGNTGELFF,TGTGCCAGTAGTATAGTAGGGAACACCGGGGAGCTGTTTTTT
.,TRBV7-2,.,TRBJ1-5,CASSPFGGNQPQHF,TGTGCCAGCAGCCCTTTTGGGGGAAATCAGCCCCAGCATTTT
TRBD1,TRBV7-3,.,TRBJ2-7,CASSQGANEQYF,TGTGCCAGCAGCCAGGGGGCCAACGAGCAGTACTTC
.,TRBV29-1,many,TRBJ1-1,CSVEGAEAFF,TGCAGCGTTGAAGGGGCTGAAGCTTTCTTT
TRBD2,TRBV20-1,many,TRBJ2-1,CSARDGLDPNEQFF,TGCAGTGCTAGGGATGGACTAGATCCCAATGAGCAGTTCTTC
TRBD1,TRBV11-2,few,TRBJ2-1,CASSTRGTGSSNEQFF,TGTGCCAGCAGCACTAGAGGGACAGGGTCCTCCAATGAGCAGTTCTTC
.,TRBV27,few,TRBJ2-1,CASSLAGEYNEQFF,TGTGCCAGCAGTTTAGCAGGGGAGTACAATGAGCAGTTCTTC
.,TRBV13,.,TRBJ2-3,CAGSSRTEAVDTQYF,TGTGCCGGCAGCTCCCGGACGGAGGCAGTAGATACGCAGTATTTT
.,TRBV11-2,.,TRBJ2-6,CASSSGRGGYAGANVLTF,TGTGCCAGCAGCTCTGGCAGGGGAGGTTATGCTGGGGCCAACGTCCTGACTTTC
TRBD2,TRBV7-2,.,TRBJ2-3,CASSREGADTQYF,TGTGCCAGCAGCCGGGAGGGAGCGGATACGCAGTATTTT
.,TRBV9,many,TRBJ2-7,CASSVGTSGFYEQYF,TGTGCCAGCAGCGTAGGTACTTCAGGGTTCTACGAGCAGTACTTC
.,TRBV5-1,many,TRBJ1-1,CASYTGTMNTEAFF,TGCGCCAGCTACACAGGAACAATGAACACTGAAGCTTTCTTT
.,TRBV13,few,TRBJ2-3,CASSLAPGITDTQYF,TGTGCCAGCAGCTTAGCACCAGGGATCACAGATACGCAGTATTTT
.,TRBV7-6,.,TRBJ2-1,CASSLYRSPDNEQFF,TGTGCCAGCAGCTTATACCGCTCTCCTGACAATGAGCAGTTCTTC
.,TRBV29-1,few,TRBJ2-5,CSVAGQIQETQYF,TGCAGCGTAGCGGGACAGATTCAAGAGACCCAGTACTTC
TRBD1,TRBV19,few,TRBJ1-5,CASRPGTGSNQPQHF,TGTGCCAGTAGGCCAGGGACAGGGAGCAATCAGCCCCAGCATTTT
TRBD2,TRBV11-2,.,TRBJ2-2,CASSLWSLGRANTGELFF,TGTGCCAGCAGCTTATGGAGTTTGGGGAGGGCGAACACCGGGGAGCTGTTTTTT
.,TRBV9,few,TRBJ2-7,CARPWGDSLYEQYF,TGTGCCAGGCCTTGGGGCGATTCCCTCTACGAGCAGTACTTC